These 15 T cell receptor beta chains originate from one sample sequenced in a study of blood T cell repertoires in COVID-19 (dated by TCRdb to about 2020). Receptor libraries were prepared by the immunoSEQ multiplex PCR assay. Not all clones reach the TCRdb copy of this immuneACCESS table, which keeps in-frame sequences only. Checked studies attribute under half of the gap to unresolved V genes and leave the rest unexplained. The sample contains roughly 100,000 clones, 82% of them found a single time. Of the sample, more than 15% falls within the top ten clones. Specimen: peripheral blood. These TCRs come from a man older than 75 with acute or convalescent COVID-19.

This sequence joins TRBV30 and TRBJ2-2, with D hard to call. Trimming removed 3 bases at V and 1 base at J, with 9 bases between. CDR1 GTSNPN and CDR2 SVGIG come from the germline V gene (reference sequence). The CDR3 covers 14 residues. The CDR3 DNA is TGTGCCTGGAGATCCTCGGGGAACACCGGGGAGCTGTTTTTT. Amino acids: CAWRSSGNTGELFF.

To note about this clone: At one end the junction does not follow the germline gene, possibly because of a read error. V is TRBV7-7 and J is TRBJ2-6; 7 positions agree with TRBD1. The CDR3 loop spans 18 amino acids. Germline V lookup: CDR1 SSHAT, CDR2 FNYEAQ (reference sequence). CDR3 loop: CASSLVPTGSSGANVLTF. CDR3 in DNA: TGTGCTAGCAGCTTAGTCCCGACAGGGAGCTCTGGGGCCAACGTCCTGACTTTC.

This sequence joins TRBV18 and TRBJ2-3; TRBD2 might be the D (6 bases). The CDR3 consists of 14 residues. V dropped 2 bases and J dropped 2 bases, with 8 bases sitting between them. Germline CDR1 is KGHSH and CDR2 is LQKENI. CDR3 in DNA: TGTGCCAGCTCACCAGGGACTCTCACAGATACGCAGTATTTT. Protein product: CASSPGTLTDTQYF.

The chain couples TRBV11-2 to TRBJ1-1; D is ambiguous. V was shortened by 1 base and J by 2 bases, with 8 bases between the two germline ends. This CDR3 region has 14 residues. Germline loops: CDR1 SGHAT, CDR2 FQNNGV. CDR3 region: CASSLVSLNTEAFF. CDR3 coding DNA: TGTGCCAGCAGCTTAGTAAGCTTAAACACTGAAGCTTTCTTT.

The chain carries TRBV5-6 and TRBJ2-6, with D possibly matching TRBD2 (6 bases). The CDR3 totals 13 residues. The V end lost 7 bases, the J end lost 7 bases, and 12 bases lay between the germline ends. Germline CDR1 reads SGHDT; CDR2 reads YYEEEE. The CDR3 nucleotides are TGTGCCAGCGCAATGGAGGGTGCCAACGTCCTGACTTTC. It specifies CASAMEGANVLTF.

This clone was detected once. The chain combines TRBV10-3 with TRBJ1-4; D might be TRBD1 (5 bases). V lost 3 bases and J 4 bases, leaving 9 bases between the germline ends. This CDR3 comprises 14 residues. The germline CDR1 and CDR2 sequences are ENHRY and SYGVKD. CDR3 sequence reads: CAISELGVNEKLFF. CDR3 in DNA: TGTGCCATCAGTGAATTAGGGGTTAATGAAAAACTGTTTTTT.

J is TRBJ2-3 and V is TRBV5-5; 7 bases are shared with TRBD1. The CDR3 extends over 15 amino acids. Germline-derived CDR1 and CDR2 are SGHKS and YYEKEE (reference sequence). V dropped 2 bases and J dropped 4; count of bases not matched to a gene: 7. CDR3 DNA: TGTGCCAGCAGCTTACAGGGGTGGGGATCAGATACGCAGTATTTT. Protein sequence: CASSLQGWGSDTQYF.

The chain uses TRBV5-1 and TRBJ2-5; TRBD1 aligns across 7 bases. Trimming cost V 1 base and J 3 bases; bases outside gene matches: 6. The CDR3 has 15 residues. CDR1 SGHRS and CDR2 YFSETQ come from the germline V gene. CDR3 nucleotide sequence: TGCGCCAGCAGCTTGAGACAGGGCAGCGAAGAGACCCAGTACTTC. This gives the protein CASSLRQGSEETQYF.

The chain is built from TRBV18 and TRBJ2-3, with a tentative D call TRBD1 (5 bases). From germline, CDR1 is KGHSH and CDR2 LQKENI. The CDR3 has 14 amino acids. Trimming took 3 bases from V and 4 from J, leaving 11 bases between them. In DNA form, the CDR3 reads TGTGCCAGCTCACCCCCGGGCAGGGCAGATACGCAGTATTTT. This codes for CASSPPGRADTQYF.

V gene TRBV28 combines with J gene TRBJ1-1; 7 bases map to TRBD1. After removal of 5 bases from V and 5 bases from J, the junction contained 8 bases not matched to a gene. This CDR3 has 14 residues. CDR1 MDHEN and CDR2 SYDVKM come from the germline V gene. The CDR3 coding sequence is TGTGCCAGCAGTCAAGACAGGGTAGTAACTGAAGCTTTCTTT. Its protein product is CASSQDRVVTEAFF.

This chain uses TRBV19 with TRBJ2-6; D is ambiguous. Germline V lookup: CDR1 LNHDA, CDR2 SQIVND (reference sequence). V was pared by 6 bases and J by 4 bases, with 4 bases between. CDR3 size: 12 residues. The DNA for the CDR3 is TGTGCCAGTAGGTCAGGGGCCAACGTCCTGACTTTC. This codes for CASRSGANVLTF. Combining the CDR3 with reference TRBV19 and TRBJ2-6 gives the whole variable domain DGGITQSPKYLFRKEGQNVTLSCEQNLNHDAMYWYRQDPGQGLRLIYYSQIVNDFQKGDIAEGYSVSREKKESFPLTVTSAQKNPTAFYLCASRSGANVLTFGAGSRLTVL.

V usage is TRBV18 and J usage is TRBJ1-2; D not certain. Germline CDR1 and CDR2: KGHSH and LQKENI. The CDR3 totals 13 residues. V lost 1 base to trimming and J lost 7 bases, with 10 bases between them. The CDR3, as DNA: TGTGCCAGCTCACCACTTGAGGCGGGTGGCTACACCTTC. Its protein is CASSPLEAGGYTF. Full variable domain (remainder filled in from reference TRBV18 and TRBJ1-2): NAGVMQNPRHLVRRRGQEARLRCSPMKGHSHVYWYRQLPEEGLKFMVYLQKENIIDESGMPKERFSAEFPKEGPSILRIQQVVRGDSAAYFCASSPLEAGGYTFGSGTRLTVV.

The chain links TRBV11-2 to TRBJ2-2; no firm D call. Looked up from germline, CDR1 is SGHAT and CDR2 is FQNNGV. The CDR3 contains 17 residues. V lost 2 bases to trimming and J lost 0 bases, with 13 bases between them. CDR3: CASSLSRTYANTGELFF. In DNA, the CDR3 is TGTGCCAGCAGCTTAAGCCGCACGTATGCGAACACCGGGGAGCTGTTTTTT. Drawing the rest from reference TRBV11-2 and TRBJ2-2, the complete variable domain is EAGVAQSPRYKIIEKRQSVAFWCNPISGHATLYWYQQILGQGPKLLIQFQNNGVVDDSQLPKDRFSAERLKGVDSTLKIQPAKLEDSAVYLCASSLSRTYANTGELFFGEGSRLTVL.

The rearrangement links TRBV6-2 or TRBV6-3 to TRBJ1-3; D is unresolved. In germline, CDR1 is MNHEY, CDR2 SVGEGT. The CDR3 sequence is 15 residues long. Trimming pared 5 bases from V and 0 bases from J, leaving 11 bases between. The CDR3 bases are TGTGCCAGCAGTACACCGCGGAGCTCTGGAAACACCATATATTTT. Protein: CASSTPRSSGNTIYF.

In its sample, this clone was seen many times. A read error may account for a junction end that differs from germline. The chain uses TRBV7-7 and TRBJ2-5; 13 bases align to TRBD2. The CDR3 totals 15 residues. Germline V lookup: CDR1 SSHAT, CDR2 FNYEAQ (reference sequence). The CDR3: CASSTTSGREETQYF. The CDR3 nucleotides read TGTGCTAGCAGCACTACTAGCGGGAGGGAAGAGACCCAGTACTTC. Using reference TRBV7-7 and TRBJ2-5 for the parts outside the CDR3, the full variable domain is GAGVSQSPRYKVTKRGQDVTLRCDPISSHATLYWYQQALGQGPEFLTYFNYEAQPDKSGLPSDRFSAERPEGSISTLTIQRTEQRDSAMYRCASSTTSGREETQYFGPGTRLLVL.